This T cell receptor beta chain was found in a study of T cell responses to AZD1222 COVID-19 vaccine. General study findings and limits: Spike-specific TCR breadth and depth both grew after two AZD1222 doses. There were mostly white British donors and more females than males, and clonal diversity was possibly underestimated.

The CDR3 spans 17 residues. The V and J ends lost 4 bases and 1 base respectively, with 20 bases between them. Looked up from germline, CDR1 is MDHEN and CDR2 is SYDVKM. Researchers grouped second doses given at about 4 or about 12 weeks into one pool. The data were produced by immunoSEQ multiplex PCR, yet TCRdb's version contains in-frame clones alone and is incomplete. The sample has about 48,000 clones; around 85% are singletons. Comment on this clone: Its target is unknown.

The TCR originated in an adult who received the AZD1222 COVID-19 vaccine. The starting material was peripheral blood, obtained 28 days after the second AZD1222 dose. The J gene is TRBJ2-7, the V gene TRBV28, with D perhaps matching TRBD1 or TRBD2 (5 bases each). CDR3 DNA: TGTGCCAGCAGTTCCGGGGTCCAATGGGACGTATCCTACGAGCAGTACTTC. Its protein product is CASSSGVQWDVSYEQYF.